A single sample gave rise to the 21 T cell receptor beta chains below, sequenced in a study of identical twins. TCRdb re-called the 5' RACE reads through MiXCR, storing one row per CDR3 protein. The sample holds 540,000 or so distinct CDR3 sequences, 20% to 25% seen once. The sample also formed part of further work on yellow fever vaccine responses in identical twins.

The sample was CD4+ T cells sorted from blood. The receptors shown here come from a woman between 18 and 29 years old in good health.

This clonotype was counted only a few times. V is TRBV21-1 and J is TRBJ2-2; whether TRBD2, the table's D call, matches the DNA was not checked. TRBV21-1 is classified as a pseudogene. This CDR3 comprises 18 residues. DNA for the CDR3: TGTGCCAGCAGCAAAAGCCGGCTAGCGGGGACGAACACCGGGGAGCTGTTTTTT. Its protein is CASSKSRLAGTNTGELFF.

This chain uses TRBV6-1 with TRBJ1-2, with unresolved D. Germline CDR1 MNHNS, CDR2 SASEGT. V gave up 7 bases and J gave up 6 bases, with 15 bases separating them. The CDR3 runs 13 residues. The CDR3 DNA reads TGTGCCAGCAACATCGACAATTATAATGGCTACACCTTC. Protein sequence: CASNIDNYNGYTF.

The rearrangement joins TRBV29-1 to TRBJ2-1; D may be TRBD1 (6 bases). The CDR3 is made up of 13 amino acids. CDR1 is SQVTM and CDR2 is ANQGSEA in the germline V gene. V lost 5 bases and J lost 2, with 10 bases in between. CDR3 amino acids: CSVPGVAYNEQFF. The CDR3 bases are TGCAGCGTTCCAGGGGTCGCCTACAATGAGCAGTTCTTC.

In this sample, this clonotype turned up a few times. The rearrangement joins TRBV20-1 to TRBJ2-1, with 14 bases fitting TRBD2. This CDR3 is built from 18 residues. Germline assignment: CDR1 DFQATT and CDR2 SNEGSKA (reference sequence). The trim removed 4 bases at V and 1 base at J, leaving 9 bases unmatched. CDR3 nucleotides: TGCAGTGCTATTACCGGGACTAGCGGGAGAGATTCCTACAATGAGCAGTTCTTC. The encoded protein is CSAITGTSGRDSYNEQFF.

CDR3 sequence: CASSSRGLGQGAYEQYF. CDR3 in DNA: TGTGCCAGCAGCTCCCGAGGGTTGGGACAGGGGGCCTACGAGCAGTACTTC. The chain recombines TRBV5-6 with TRBJ2-7; the match to TRBD1 covers 11 bases. V lost 3 bases, J lost 2 bases, and 10 bases stayed unmatched. Germline loops: CDR1 SGHDT, CDR2 YYEEEE. There are 17 residues in the CDR3.

This chain links TRBV7-6 with TRBJ1-1; D remains unclear. From germline, CDR1 is SGHVS and CDR2 FNYEAQ. The CDR3 is made up of 15 amino acids. V was pared by 2 bases and J by 2 bases, with 12 bases between. The CDR3 loop reads CASSLSGNPNTEAFF. CDR3 nucleotides: TGTGCCAGCAGCTTAAGCGGGAATCCCAACACTGAAGCTTTCTTT.

This chain links TRBV28 with TRBJ2-5; 15 bases are shared with TRBD2. J was trimmed by 2 bases and V by 8 bases; bases with no gene match: 6. The V gene's germline CDR1 is MDHEN and CDR2 SYDVKM. This CDR3 is 16 amino acids long. The CDR3 DNA sequence: TGTGCCAGCCGGACTAGCGGGAGGGCAGATCAAGAGACCCAGTACTTC. This gives the protein CASRTSGRADQETQYF.

A few counts support this clonotype. This chain joins TRBV28 and TRBJ1-1, with 9 bases fitting TRBD1. This CDR3 is built from 14 residues. Germline assignment: CDR1 MDHEN and CDR2 SYDVKM. The ends lost 4 bases at V and 6 bases at J; junction bases unmatched: 6. The CDR3 is CASSWGDRAPEAFF. CDR3 coding DNA: TGTGCCAGCAGTTGGGGGGACAGGGCTCCTGAAGCTTTCTTT.

This clonotype has a handful of counts. V usage is TRBV12-5 and J usage is TRBJ2-3; TRBD1 is a possible D gene (5 bases). CDR3 length: 14 residues. Trimming pared 5 bases from V and 2 bases from J, leaving 11 bases between. Germline V gives CDR1 LGHNT, CDR2 FRNRAP. CDR3: CASGPGILTDTQYF. The CDR3, as DNA: TGTGCTAGTGGTCCAGGGATCCTCACAGATACGCAGTATTTT.

V and J are TRBV12-3 or TRBV12-4 and TRBJ2-3, with D perhaps matching TRBD2 (5 bases). The V gene lost 5 bases and the J gene lost 8 bases, with 20 bases spanning the gap. The CDR3 length is 15 residues. CDR3 loop: CASSPRTPTLGTQYF. The CDR3 nucleotides are TGTGCCAGCAGTCCCCGGACTCCCACCTTGGGTACGCAGTATTTT.

Only a few counts were recorded for this clonotype. The chain couples TRBV5-6 to TRBJ1-2; D gene uncertain. Looked up from germline, CDR1 is SGHDT and CDR2 is YYEEEE. V was trimmed by 4 bases and J by 8 bases, leaving 18 bases between them. The CDR3 contains 14 residues. CDR3 region: CASSGETDPGGYTF. The CDR3 nucleotides are TGTGCCAGCAGCGGTGAGACGGATCCCGGAGGCTACACCTTC.

This sequence joins TRBV5-1 and TRBJ2-5, with 11 bases fitting TRBD1. Germline CDR1 and CDR2: SGHRS and YFSETQ. V was clipped by 4 bases and J by 1 base; unmatched bases: 15. This CDR3 is built from 19 residues. CDR3 region: CASSPWTGGITSPQETQYF. The CDR3 coding sequence is TGCGCCAGCAGCCCCTGGACAGGGGGCATCACTAGCCCCCAAGAGACCCAGTACTTC.

J is TRBJ2-2 and V is TRBV27; D is tentatively TRBD1 or TRBD2 (6 bases each). CDR3 size: 17 residues. Between the trimmed V and J ends, which lost 0 bases and 6 bases, there was a span of 17 bases. Germline CDR1 is MNHEY and CDR2 is SMNVEV (reference sequence). Here the CDR3 DNA reads TGTGCCAGCAGTTTATCCGCCCTCGGGGGCCATCCCGGGGAGCTGTTTTTT. Translating it yields CASSLSALGGHPGELFF.

The chain carries TRBV10-1 and TRBJ1-6; D is possibly TRBD1 (6 bases). V shed 5 bases and J shed 13 bases, with 18 bases lying between them. CDR3 size: 14 residues. Germline V CDR1 and CDR2: WNHNN, SYGVQD (reference sequence). The CDR3 reads CASSPGTPSSPLHF. CDR3 nucleotides: TGCGCCAGCAGTCCCGGGACACCTTCGTCTCCCCTCCACTTT.

The chain is built from TRBV20-1 and TRBJ2-1; 13 nucleotides line up with TRBD2. V shed 6 bases and J 5 bases; nucleotides not matched to a gene: 4. The CDR3 is made up of 14 amino acids. CDR1 is DFQATT, CDR2 SNEGSKA, per germline (reference sequence). The DNA of the CDR3 is TGCAGTGCCAGGACTAGCGGGAGAAACAATGAGCAGTTCTTC. It is translated as CSARTSGRNNEQFF.

Only a few counts were recorded for this clonotype. V gene TRBV7-8 combines with J gene TRBJ2-7, with 8 bases that match TRBD2. The V gene's germline CDR1 is SGHVS and CDR2 FQNEAQ. V shed 1 base, J shed 0 bases, and the junction held 2 bases outside the gene matches. CDR3 length equals 15 residues. This CDR3 reads CASSLESGGSYEQYF. Here the CDR3 DNA reads TGTGCCAGCAGCTTAGAGAGCGGGGGCTCCTACGAGCAGTACTTC.

This clonotype was observed a few times. The chain links TRBV5-5 to TRBJ2-1; D may match TRBD1 or TRBD2 (6 bases each). The CDR3 is made up of 18 amino acids. The V end was cut by 2 bases, the J end by 0 bases, with 18 bases between. Germline lookup yields CDR1 SGHKS and CDR2 YYEKEE (reference sequence). The CDR3 sequence is CASSFSGPTGRSYNEQFF. The DNA for the CDR3 is TGTGCCAGCAGCTTTAGCGGACCAACAGGGCGCTCCTACAATGAGCAGTTCTTC.

This chain uses TRBV9 with TRBJ1-2; 8 bases map to TRBD1. Germline V gene lookup returns CDR1 SGDLS and CDR2 YYNGEE. This CDR3 has 14 amino acids. J was trimmed by 4 bases and V by 0 bases; bases with no gene match: 2. The CDR3 DNA reads TGTGCCAGCAGCGTAGCACAGGGGGGCTATGGCTACACCTTC. It codes for CASSVAQGGYGYTF.

This clonotype was found a few times. The chain combines TRBV15 with TRBJ1-1, with 12 positions matching TRBD1. Trimming removed 7 bases from V and 5 bases from J; junction bases left unmatched: 14. This CDR3 is built from 17 residues. CDR1 is LNHNV, CDR2 YYDKDF, per germline (reference sequence). CDR3 sequence: CATNTGQGARVLTEAFF. For the CDR3, the DNA is TGTGCCACCAACACGGGACAGGGGGCGCGGGTTTTGACTGAAGCTTTCTTT. The whole variable domain, filled in from reference TRBV15 and TRBJ1-1, reads DAMVIQNPRYQVTQFGKPVTLSCSQTLNHNVMYWYQQKSSQAPKLLFHYYDKDFNNEADTPDNFQSRRPNTSFCFLDIRSPGLGDTAMYLCATNTGQGARVLTEAFFGQGTRLTVV.

This clonotype was recorded a few times. This CDR3 is CASSSRQGANTGELFF. The CDR3 nucleotides read TGTGCCAGCAGCTCGCGACAGGGGGCTAACACCGGGGAGCTGTTTTTT. The rearrangement uses TRBV11-1 and TRBJ2-2, with TRBD1 matching over 10 bases. Germline values: CDR1 SGHAT, CDR2 FQDESV (reference sequence). This CDR3 contains 16 residues. Unmatched junction bases numbered 4, after V lost 4 bases and J lost 2 bases.

This clonotype was detected only a few times. The CDR3 protein is CASSLAAGGTEAFF. As DNA, the CDR3 is TGTGCCAGCAGCTTAGCGGCGGGAGGCACTGAAGCTTTCTTT. The chain has TRBV7-9 and TRBJ1-1, with D unresolved. V was cut by 0 bases and J by 4 bases, with 9 bases left in between. This CDR3 region has 14 residues. The germline V gene encodes CDR1 SEHNR and CDR2 FQNEAQ (reference sequence).